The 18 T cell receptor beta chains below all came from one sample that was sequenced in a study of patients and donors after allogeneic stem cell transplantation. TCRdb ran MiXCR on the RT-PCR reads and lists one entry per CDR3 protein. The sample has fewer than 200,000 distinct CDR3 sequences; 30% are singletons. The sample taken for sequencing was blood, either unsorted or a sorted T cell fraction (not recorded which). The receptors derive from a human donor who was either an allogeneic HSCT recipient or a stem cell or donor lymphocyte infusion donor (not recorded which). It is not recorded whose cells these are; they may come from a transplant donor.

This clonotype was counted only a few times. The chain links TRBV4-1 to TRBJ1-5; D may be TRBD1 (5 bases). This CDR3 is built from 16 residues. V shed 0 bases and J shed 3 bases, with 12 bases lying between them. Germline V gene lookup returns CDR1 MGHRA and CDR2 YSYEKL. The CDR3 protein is CASSQDLGHLNQPQHF. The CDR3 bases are TGCGCCAGCAGCCAAGATCTTGGACATCTCAATCAGCCCCAGCATTTT.

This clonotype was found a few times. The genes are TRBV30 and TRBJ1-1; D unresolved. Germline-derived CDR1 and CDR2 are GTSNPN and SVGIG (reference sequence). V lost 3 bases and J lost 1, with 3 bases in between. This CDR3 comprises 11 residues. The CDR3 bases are TGTGCCTGGAGCAGGAACACTGAAGCTTTCTTT. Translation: CAWSRNTEAFF.

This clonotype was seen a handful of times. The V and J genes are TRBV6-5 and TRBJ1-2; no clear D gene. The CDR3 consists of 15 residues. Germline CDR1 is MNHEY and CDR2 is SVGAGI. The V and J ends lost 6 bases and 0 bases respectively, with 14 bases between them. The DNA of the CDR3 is TGTGCCAGCAGGGGTTATTTTATAGCTAACTATGGCTACACCTTC. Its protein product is CASRGYFIANYGYTF.

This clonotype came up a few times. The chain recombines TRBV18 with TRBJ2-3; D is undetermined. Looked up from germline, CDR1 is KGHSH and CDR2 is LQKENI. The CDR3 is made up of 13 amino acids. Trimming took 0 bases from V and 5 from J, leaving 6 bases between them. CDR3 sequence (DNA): TGTGCCAGCTCACCACCGGCCGGAGATACGCAGTATTTT. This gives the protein CASSPPAGDTQYF. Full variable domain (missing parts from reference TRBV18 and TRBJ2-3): NAGVMQNPRHLVRRRGQEARLRCSPMKGHSHVYWYRQLPEEGLKFMVYLQKENIIDESGMPKERFSAEFPKEGPSILRIQQVVRGDSAAYFCASSPPAGDTQYFGPGTRLTVL.

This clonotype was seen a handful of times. The CDR3 bases are TGCGCCAGCAGCCCGCAGGGGAGCGCTGAAGCTTTCTTT. Translating gives CASSPQGSAEAFF. V is TRBV5-1 and J is TRBJ1-1; D is possibly TRBD1 (6 bases). Germline loops: CDR1 SGHRS, CDR2 YFSETQ. V was clipped by 4 bases and J by 6 bases, with 13 bases between them. The CDR3 totals 13 residues.

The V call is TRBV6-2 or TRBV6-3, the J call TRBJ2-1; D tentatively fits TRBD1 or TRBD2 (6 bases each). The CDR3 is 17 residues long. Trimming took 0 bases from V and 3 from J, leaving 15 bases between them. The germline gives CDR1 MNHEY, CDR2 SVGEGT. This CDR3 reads CASSYSNTGTVYNEQFF. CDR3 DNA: TGTGCCAGCAGTTACTCCAATACAGGGACTGTCTACAATGAGCAGTTCTTC.

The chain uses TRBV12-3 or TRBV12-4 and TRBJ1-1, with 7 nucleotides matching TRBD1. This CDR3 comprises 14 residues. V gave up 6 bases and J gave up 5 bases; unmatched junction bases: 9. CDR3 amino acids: CASSRQGKGTEAFF. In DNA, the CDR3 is TGTGCCAGCAGCCGACAGGGAAAGGGGACTGAAGCTTTCTTT.

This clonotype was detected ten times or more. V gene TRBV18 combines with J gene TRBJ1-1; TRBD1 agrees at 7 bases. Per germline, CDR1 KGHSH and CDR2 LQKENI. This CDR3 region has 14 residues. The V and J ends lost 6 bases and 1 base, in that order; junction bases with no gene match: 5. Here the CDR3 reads CASSAGQPNTEAFF. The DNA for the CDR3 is TGTGCCAGCTCGGCGGGACAGCCGAACACTGAAGCTTTCTTT.

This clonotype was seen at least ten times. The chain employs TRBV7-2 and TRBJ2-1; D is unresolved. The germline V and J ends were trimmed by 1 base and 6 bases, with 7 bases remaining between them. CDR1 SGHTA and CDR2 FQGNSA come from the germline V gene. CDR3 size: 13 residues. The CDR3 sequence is CASSLEWGNEQFF. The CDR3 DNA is TGTGCCAGCAGCTTAGAGTGGGGCAATGAGCAGTTCTTC.

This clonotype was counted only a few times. CDR3 sequence reads: CATSRESPGAHVDTQYF. Written as DNA, the CDR3 is TGTGCCACCAGCAGAGAAAGCCCAGGGGCCCATGTGGATACGCAGTATTTT. This chain joins TRBV15 and TRBJ2-3; possibly TRBD1 for D (6 bases). This CDR3 has 17 residues. V was pared by 0 bases and J by 6 bases, with 19 bases between. Germline V lookup: CDR1 LNHNV, CDR2 YYDKDF (reference sequence).

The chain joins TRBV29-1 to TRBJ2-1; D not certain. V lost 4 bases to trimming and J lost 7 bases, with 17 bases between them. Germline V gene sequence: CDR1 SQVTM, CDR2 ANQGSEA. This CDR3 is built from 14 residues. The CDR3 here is CSVAFSLVINEQFF. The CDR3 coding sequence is TGCAGCGTTGCCTTTTCTTTAGTTATTAATGAGCAGTTCTTC.

CDR3 sequence: CASSQGRAQVDGYGYTF. DNA of the CDR3: TGTGCCAGCAGCCAAGGAAGGGCACAGGTGGATGGCTATGGCTACACCTTC. This chain uses TRBV4-2 with TRBJ1-2, with D perhaps matching TRBD1 (5 bases). The CDR3 runs 17 residues. The V end lost 1 base, the J end lost 4 bases, and 19 bases lay between the germline ends. Per the germline V gene, CDR1 is LGHNA and CDR2 is YNFKEQ.

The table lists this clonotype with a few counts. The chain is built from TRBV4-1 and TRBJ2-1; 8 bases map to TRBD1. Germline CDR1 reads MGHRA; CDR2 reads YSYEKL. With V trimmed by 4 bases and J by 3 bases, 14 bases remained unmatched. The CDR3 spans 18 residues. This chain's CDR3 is CASSPPWEDRAVYNEQFF. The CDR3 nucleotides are TGCGCCAGCAGCCCCCCATGGGAGGACAGGGCCGTCTACAATGAGCAGTTCTTC.

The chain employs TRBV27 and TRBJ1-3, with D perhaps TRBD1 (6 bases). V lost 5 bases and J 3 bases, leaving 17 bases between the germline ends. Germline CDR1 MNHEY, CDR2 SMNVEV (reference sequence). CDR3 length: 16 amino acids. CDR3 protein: CASSKNPGHLGNTIYF. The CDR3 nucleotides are TGTGCCAGCAGTAAGAATCCGGGACACCTTGGAAACACCATATATTTT.

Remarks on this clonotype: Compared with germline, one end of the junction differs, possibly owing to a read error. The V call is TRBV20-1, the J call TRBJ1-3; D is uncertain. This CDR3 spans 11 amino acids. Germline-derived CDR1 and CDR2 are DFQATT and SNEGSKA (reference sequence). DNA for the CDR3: TGCAGTGCTAGAGGGCCGGGATTCACAGATTTT. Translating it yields CSARGPGFTDF.

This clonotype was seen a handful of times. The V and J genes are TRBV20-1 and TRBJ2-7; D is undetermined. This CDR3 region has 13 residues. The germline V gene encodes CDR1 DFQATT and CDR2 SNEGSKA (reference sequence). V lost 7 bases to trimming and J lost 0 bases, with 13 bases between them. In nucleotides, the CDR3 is TGCAGTGTTGAGTCAAGAACCTCCTACGAGCAGTACTTC. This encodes CSVESRTSYEQYF.

CDR3 DNA sequence: TGCAGCGGAACCGGGTCCTCTGAAGCTTTCTTT. This encodes CSGTGSSEAFF. The J gene is TRBJ1-1, the V gene TRBV29-1; no clear D. This CDR3 comprises 11 residues. Germline lookup yields CDR1 SQVTM and CDR2 ANQGSEA. Trimming left V 7 bases short and J 6 bases short, with 12 bases between.

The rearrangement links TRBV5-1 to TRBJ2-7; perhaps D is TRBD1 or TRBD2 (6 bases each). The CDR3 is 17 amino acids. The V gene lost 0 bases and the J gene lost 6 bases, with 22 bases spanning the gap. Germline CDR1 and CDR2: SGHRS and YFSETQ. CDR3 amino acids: CASSLGESGPGAVEQYF. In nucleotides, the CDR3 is TGCGCCAGCAGCTTGGGGGAATCGGGGCCGGGGGCCGTCGAGCAGTACTTC.